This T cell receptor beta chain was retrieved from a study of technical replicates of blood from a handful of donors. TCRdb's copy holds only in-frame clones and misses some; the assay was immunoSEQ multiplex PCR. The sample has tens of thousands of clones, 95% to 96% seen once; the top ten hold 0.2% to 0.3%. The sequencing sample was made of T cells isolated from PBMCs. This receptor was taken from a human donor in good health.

The CDR3 spells CASSLAPGVATGELFF. The CDR3 coding sequence is TGTGCCAGCAGCTTAGCCCCAGGGGTAGCCACCGGGGAGCTGTTTTTT. The rearrangement links TRBV7-9 to TRBJ2-2; tentative D call: TRBD1 (6 bases). The CDR3 totals 16 residues. Germline V gene lookup returns CDR1 SEHNR and CDR2 FQNEAQ (reference sequence). The V and J ends lost 0 bases and 4 bases respectively, with 12 bases between them.